This TCR beta chain appears in the sequencing data of a study of cytomegalovirus exposure and HLA in healthy donors. This PCR relied on a set of 60 Vbeta primers and 13 Jbeta primers. TCRdb keeps only in-frame clones here, not all; method: immunoSEQ multiplex PCR. The data show some 120,000 clones, 74% seen once. Each donor was healthy, and each was a bone marrow donor. This CDR3 contains 14 residues. The V end lost 3 bases, the J end lost 3 bases, and 11 bases lay between the germline ends. CDR1 and CDR2 (germline): SNHLY, FYNNEI. This receptor was taken from a woman aged 45-65 years in good health and CMV-seropositive. Input material: PBMCs. This chain links TRBV2 with TRBJ1-2; D remains ambiguous. The CDR3 loop reads CASSEGRRDYGYTF. The DNA for the CDR3 is TGTGCCAGCAGTGAGGGCAGGCGAGACTATGGCTACACCTTC. Combining the CDR3 with reference TRBV2 and TRBJ1-2 gives the whole variable domain EPEVTQTPSHQVTQMGQEVILRCVPISNHLYFYWYRQILGQKVEFLVSFYNNEISEKSEIFDDQFSVERPDGSNFTLKIRSTKLEDSAMYFCASSEGRRDYGYTFGSGTRLTVV.